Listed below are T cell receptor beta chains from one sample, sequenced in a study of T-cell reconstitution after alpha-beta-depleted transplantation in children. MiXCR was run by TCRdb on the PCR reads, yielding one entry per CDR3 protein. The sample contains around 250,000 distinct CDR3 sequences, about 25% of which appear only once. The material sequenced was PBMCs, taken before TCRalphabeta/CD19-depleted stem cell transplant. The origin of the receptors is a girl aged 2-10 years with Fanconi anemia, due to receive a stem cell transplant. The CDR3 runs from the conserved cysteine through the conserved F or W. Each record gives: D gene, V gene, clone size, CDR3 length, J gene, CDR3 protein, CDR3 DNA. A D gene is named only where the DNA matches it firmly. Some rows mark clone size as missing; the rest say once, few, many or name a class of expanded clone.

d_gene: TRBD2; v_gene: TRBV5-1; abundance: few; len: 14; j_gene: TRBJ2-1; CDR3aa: CASSWTSGGGEQFF; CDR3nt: TGCGCCAGCAGCTGGACTAGCGGGGGCGGTGAGCAGTTCTTC
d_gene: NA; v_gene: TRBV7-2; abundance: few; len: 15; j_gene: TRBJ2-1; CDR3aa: CASSSRGGTYNEQFF; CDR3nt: TGTGCCAGCAGCTCGCGAGGGGGGACCTACAATGAGCAGTTCTTC
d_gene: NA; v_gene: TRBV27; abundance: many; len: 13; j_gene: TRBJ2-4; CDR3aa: CASSWTAKNIQYF; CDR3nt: TGTGCCAGCAGTTGGACAGCCAAAAACATTCAGTACTTC
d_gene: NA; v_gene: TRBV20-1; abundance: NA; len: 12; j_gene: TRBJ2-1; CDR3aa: CSVRGGAPEQFF; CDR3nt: TGCAGTGTTCGAGGGGGGGCACCTGAGCAGTTCTTC
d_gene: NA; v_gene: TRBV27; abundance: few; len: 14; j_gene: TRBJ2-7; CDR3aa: CASSLSTGPYEQYF; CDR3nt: TGTGCCAGCAGCTTATCCACAGGGCCTTACGAGCAGTACTTC
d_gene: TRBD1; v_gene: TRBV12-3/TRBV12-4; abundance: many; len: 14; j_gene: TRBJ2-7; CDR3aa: CASSWWTGTYEQYF; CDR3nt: TGTGCCAGCAGTTGGTGGACAGGGACCTACGAGCAGTACTTC
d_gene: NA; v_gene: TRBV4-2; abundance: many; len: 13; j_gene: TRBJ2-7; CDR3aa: CASSREYSYEQYF; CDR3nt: TGTGCCAGCAGCCGGGAGTACTCCTACGAGCAGTACTTC
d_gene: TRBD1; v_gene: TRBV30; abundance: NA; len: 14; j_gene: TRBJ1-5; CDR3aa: CAWSQGGLAQPQHF; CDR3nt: TGTGCCTGGAGTCAAGGGGGCCTCGCTCAGCCCCAGCATTTT
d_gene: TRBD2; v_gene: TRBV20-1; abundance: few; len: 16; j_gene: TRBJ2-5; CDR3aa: CSAPGLAGGYQETQYF; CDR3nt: TGCAGTGCCCCCGGACTAGCGGGAGGGTACCAAGAGACCCAGTACTTC
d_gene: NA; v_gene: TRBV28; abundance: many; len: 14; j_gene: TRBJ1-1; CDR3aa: CATSFITGWTEAFF; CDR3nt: TGTGCCACCTCATTTATAACAGGGTGGACTGAAGCTTTCTTT
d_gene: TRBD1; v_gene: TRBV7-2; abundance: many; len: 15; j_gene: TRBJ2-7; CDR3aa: CASSLVGQGRYEQYF; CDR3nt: TGTGCCAGCAGCTTAGTGGGACAGGGACGCTACGAGCAGTACTTC
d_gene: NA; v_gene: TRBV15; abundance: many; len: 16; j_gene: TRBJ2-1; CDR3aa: CATSRVRETPYNEQFF; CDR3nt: TGTGCCACCAGCAGAGTTCGGGAGACTCCTTACAATGAGCAGTTCTTC
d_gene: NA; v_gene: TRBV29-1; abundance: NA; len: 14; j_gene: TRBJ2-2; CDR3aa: CSVEYGANTGELFF; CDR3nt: TGCAGCGTTGAGTACGGGGCGAACACCGGGGAGCTGTTTTTT
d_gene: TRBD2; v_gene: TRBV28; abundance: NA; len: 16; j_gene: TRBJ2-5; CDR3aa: CASSLSSGGRGETQYF; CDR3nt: TGTGCCAGCAGTCTTTCCAGCGGGGGTAGGGGCGAGACCCAGTACTTC
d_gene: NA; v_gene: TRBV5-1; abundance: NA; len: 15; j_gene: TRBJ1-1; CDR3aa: CASSPIGFKRAEAFF; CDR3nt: TGCGCCAGCAGCCCTATCGGTTTTAAGAGGGCTGAAGCTTTCTTT
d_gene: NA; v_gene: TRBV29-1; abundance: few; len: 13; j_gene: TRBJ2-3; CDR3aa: CSVVRGNTDTQYF; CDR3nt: TGCAGCGTTGTGAGGGGGAACACAGATACGCAGTATTTT
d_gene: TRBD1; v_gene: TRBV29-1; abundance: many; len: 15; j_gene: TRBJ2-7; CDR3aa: CSVEPSDRDSYEQYF; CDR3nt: TGCAGCGTTGAACCCTCCGACAGGGATTCCTACGAGCAGTACTTC
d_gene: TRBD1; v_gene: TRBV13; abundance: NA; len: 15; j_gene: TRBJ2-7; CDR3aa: CASSLRGQSSYEQYF; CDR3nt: TGTGCCAGCAGCTTGAGGGGACAGTCCTCCTACGAGCAGTACTTC
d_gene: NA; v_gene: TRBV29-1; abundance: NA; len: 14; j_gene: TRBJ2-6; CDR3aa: CSVIGGSGANVLTF; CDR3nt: TGCAGCGTTATAGGGGGGTCTGGGGCCAACGTCCTGACTTTC
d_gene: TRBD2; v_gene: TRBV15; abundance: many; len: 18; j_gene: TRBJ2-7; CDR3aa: CATSRGNAGGPSSYEQYF; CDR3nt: TGTGCCACCAGCAGAGGAAACGCGGGGGGTCCCAGCTCCTACGAGCAGTACTTC
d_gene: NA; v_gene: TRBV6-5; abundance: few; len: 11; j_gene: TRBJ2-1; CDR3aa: CASTRDNEQFF; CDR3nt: TGTGCCAGCACCAGGGACAATGAGCAGTTCTTC
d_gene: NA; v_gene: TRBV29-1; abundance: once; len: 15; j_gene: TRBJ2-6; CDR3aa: CSVSRGGGGANVLTF; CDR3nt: TGCAGCGTCTCAAGGGGAGGGGGTGGGGCCAACGTCCTGACTTTC
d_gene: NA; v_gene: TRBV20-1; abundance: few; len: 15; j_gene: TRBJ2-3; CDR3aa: CSARRGQGGDYTQYF; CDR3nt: TGCAGTGCTAGACGAGGCCAGGGCGGCGATTATACGCAGTATTTT
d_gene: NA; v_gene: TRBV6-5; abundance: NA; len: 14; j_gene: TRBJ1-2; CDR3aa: CASSYSPRDNGYTF; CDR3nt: TGTGCCAGCAGTTACTCACCCAGGGACAATGGCTACACCTTC
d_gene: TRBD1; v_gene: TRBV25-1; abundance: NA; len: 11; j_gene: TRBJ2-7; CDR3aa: CASSILDRLAF; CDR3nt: TGTGCCAGCAGTATATTGGACAGGTTAGCGTTC
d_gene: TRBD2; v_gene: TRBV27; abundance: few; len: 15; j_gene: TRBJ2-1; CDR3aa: CASSGGLAVYDEQFF; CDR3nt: TGTGCCAGCAGTGGGGGACTAGCGGTTTACGATGAGCAGTTCTTC
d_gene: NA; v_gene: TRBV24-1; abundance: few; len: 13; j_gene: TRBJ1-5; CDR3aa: CATSDTGGQPQHF; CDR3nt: TGTGCCACCAGTGACACAGGAGGTCAGCCCCAGCATTTT
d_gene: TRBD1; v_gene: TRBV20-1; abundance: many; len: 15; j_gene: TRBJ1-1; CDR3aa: CSARDPLTGDTEAFF; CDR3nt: TGCAGTGCTAGAGATCCCCTAACAGGGGACACTGAAGCTTTCTTT
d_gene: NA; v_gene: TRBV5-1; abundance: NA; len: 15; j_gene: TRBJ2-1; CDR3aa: CASSLRLRTHDEQFF; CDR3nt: TGCGCCAGCAGCTTGAGACTAAGGACCCACGATGAGCAGTTCTTC
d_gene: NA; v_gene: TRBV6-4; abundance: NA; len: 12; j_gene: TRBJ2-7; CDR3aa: CASSEGSNEQYF; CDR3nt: TGTGCCAGCAGTGAGGGGAGCAACGAGCAGTACTTC
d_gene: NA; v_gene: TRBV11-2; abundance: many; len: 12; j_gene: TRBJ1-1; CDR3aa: CASSLGGVEAFF; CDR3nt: TGTGCCAGCAGCTTAGGAGGGGTCGAAGCTTTCTTT
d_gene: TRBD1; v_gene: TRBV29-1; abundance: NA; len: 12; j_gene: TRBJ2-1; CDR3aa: CSVDRAYNEQFF; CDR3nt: TGCAGCGTAGACAGGGCTTACAATGAGCAGTTCTTC
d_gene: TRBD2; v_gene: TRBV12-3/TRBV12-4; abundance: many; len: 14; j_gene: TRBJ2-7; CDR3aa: CASSLPGLAREQYF; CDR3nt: TGTGCCAGCAGTCTTCCGGGACTAGCGAGGGAGCAGTACTTC
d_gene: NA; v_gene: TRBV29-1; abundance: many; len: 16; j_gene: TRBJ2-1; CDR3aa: CSVRRRGPLNYNEQFF; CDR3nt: TGCAGCGTTCGCCGTCGCGGTCCCCTAAACTACAATGAGCAGTTCTTC
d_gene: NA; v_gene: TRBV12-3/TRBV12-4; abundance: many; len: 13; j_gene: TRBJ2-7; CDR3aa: CASSFDGTYEQYF; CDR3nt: TGTGCCAGCAGTTTTGACGGAACCTACGAGCAGTACTTC
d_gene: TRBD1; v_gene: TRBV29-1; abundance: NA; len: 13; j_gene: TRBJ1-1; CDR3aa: CSVVGTGTTEAFF; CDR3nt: TGCAGCGTTGTGGGGACAGGGACCACTGAAGCTTTCTTT
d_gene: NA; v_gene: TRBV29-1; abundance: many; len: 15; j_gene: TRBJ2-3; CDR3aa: CSVESTGGVTDTQYF; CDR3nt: TGCAGCGTTGAATCCACAGGGGGGGTCACAGATACGCAGTATTTT
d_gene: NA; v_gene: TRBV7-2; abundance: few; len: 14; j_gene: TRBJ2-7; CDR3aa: CASSLAEPIQGRYF; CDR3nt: TGTGCCAGCAGCTTAGCCGAACCGATACAGGGAAGGTACTTC
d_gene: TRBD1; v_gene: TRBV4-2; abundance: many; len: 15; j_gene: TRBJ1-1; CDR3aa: CASSQHTGVNTEAFF; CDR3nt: TGTGCCAGCAGCCAACACACAGGGGTGAACACTGAAGCTTTCTTT
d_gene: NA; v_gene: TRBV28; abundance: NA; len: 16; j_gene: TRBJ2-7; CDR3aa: CASSFLVGGISYEQYF; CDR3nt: TGTGCCAGCAGTTTTCTAGTAGGCGGCATCTCCTACGAGCAGTACTTC
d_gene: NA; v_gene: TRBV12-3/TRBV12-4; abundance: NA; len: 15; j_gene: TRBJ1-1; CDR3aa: CASSWSWGRGTEAFF; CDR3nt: TGTGCCAGCAGTTGGTCGTGGGGGCGGGGCACTGAAGCTTTCTTT
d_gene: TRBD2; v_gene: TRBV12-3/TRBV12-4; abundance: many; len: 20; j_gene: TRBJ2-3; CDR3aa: CASSFTVAGTSGRSTDTQYF; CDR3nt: TGTGCCAGCAGTTTTACCGTTGCGGGGACTAGCGGGAGAAGCACAGATACGCAGTATTTT
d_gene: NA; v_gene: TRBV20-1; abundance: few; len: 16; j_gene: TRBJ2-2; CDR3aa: CSARWPRRGLTGELFF; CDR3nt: TGCAGTGCTAGATGGCCTAGGAGGGGGCTCACCGGGGAGCTGTTTTTT
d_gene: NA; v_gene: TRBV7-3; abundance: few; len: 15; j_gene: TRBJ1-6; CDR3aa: CASSLRGLANSPLHF; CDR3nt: TGTGCCAGCAGCCTCAGGGGATTGGCGAATTCACCCCTCCACTTT
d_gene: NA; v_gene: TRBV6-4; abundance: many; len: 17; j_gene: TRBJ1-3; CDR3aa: CASSDSKAGDAGNTIYF; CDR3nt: TGTGCCAGCAGTGACTCGAAGGCAGGGGACGCGGGAAACACCATATATTTT
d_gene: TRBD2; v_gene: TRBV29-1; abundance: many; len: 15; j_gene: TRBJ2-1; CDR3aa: CSVETSGRIVDEQFF; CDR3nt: TGCAGCGTTGAAACTAGCGGGAGGATAGTGGATGAGCAGTTCTTC
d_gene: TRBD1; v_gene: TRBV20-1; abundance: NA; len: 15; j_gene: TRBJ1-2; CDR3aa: CSARVETGDYYGYTF; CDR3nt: TGCAGTGCTAGAGTGGAGACAGGGGACTACTATGGCTACACCTTC
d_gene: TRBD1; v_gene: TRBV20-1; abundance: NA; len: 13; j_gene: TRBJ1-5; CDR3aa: CSAARQGDQPQHF; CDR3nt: TGCAGTGCCGCTAGACAGGGGGATCAGCCCCAGCATTTT
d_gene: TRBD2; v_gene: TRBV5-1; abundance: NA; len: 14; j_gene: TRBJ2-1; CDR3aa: CASSGLVAHNEQFF; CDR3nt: TGCGCCAGCAGCGGACTAGTGGCACACAATGAGCAGTTCTTC
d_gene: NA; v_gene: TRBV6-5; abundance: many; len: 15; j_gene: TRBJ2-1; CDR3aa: CASSYSPGTAGEQFF; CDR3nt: TGTGCCAGCAGTTACTCCCCAGGGACAGCGGGGGAGCAGTTCTTC
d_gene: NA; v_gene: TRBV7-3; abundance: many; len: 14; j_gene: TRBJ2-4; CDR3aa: CARGGPLAKNIQYF; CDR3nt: TGTGCCAGGGGAGGCCCCCTAGCCAAAAACATTCAGTACTTC
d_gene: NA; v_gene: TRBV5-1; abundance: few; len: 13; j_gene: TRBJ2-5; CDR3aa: CASSFEGWETQYF; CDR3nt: TGCGCCAGCAGCTTTGAAGGGTGGGAGACCCAGTACTTC
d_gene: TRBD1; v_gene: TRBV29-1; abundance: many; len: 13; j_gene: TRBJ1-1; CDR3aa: CSVVRTGQLEAFF; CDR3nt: TGCAGCGTCGTCCGCACGGGACAGCTCGAAGCTTTCTTT
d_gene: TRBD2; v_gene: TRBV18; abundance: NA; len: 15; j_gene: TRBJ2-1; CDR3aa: CASSRGLSNYNEQFF; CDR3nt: TGTGCCAGCTCAAGGGGACTATCCAACTACAATGAGCAGTTCTTC
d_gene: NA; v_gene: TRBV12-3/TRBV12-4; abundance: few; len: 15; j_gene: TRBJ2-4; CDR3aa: CASSTRTGYNNIQYF; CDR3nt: TGTGCCAGCAGTACCAGGACTGGGTACAATAACATTCAGTACTTC